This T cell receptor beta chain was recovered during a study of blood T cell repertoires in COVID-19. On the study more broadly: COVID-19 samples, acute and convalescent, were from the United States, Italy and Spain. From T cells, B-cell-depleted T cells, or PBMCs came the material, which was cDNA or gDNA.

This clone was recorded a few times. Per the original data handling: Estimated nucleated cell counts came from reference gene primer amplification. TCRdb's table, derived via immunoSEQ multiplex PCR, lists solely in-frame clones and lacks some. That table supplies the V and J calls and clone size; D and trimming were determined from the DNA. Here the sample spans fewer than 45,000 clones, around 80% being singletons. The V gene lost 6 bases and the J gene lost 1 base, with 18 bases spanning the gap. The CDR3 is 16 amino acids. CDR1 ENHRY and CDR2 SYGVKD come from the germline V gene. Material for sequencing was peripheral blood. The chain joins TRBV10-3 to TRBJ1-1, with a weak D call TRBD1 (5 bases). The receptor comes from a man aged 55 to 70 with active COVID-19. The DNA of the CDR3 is TGTGCCATCAGCCCCCTCTTGGGGGGAACGAACACTGAAGCTTTCTTT. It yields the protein CAISPLLGGTNTEAFF.